This paragraph covers one TCR beta chain sequence. What it recognizes is unknown. The data belong to a study of T cell responses to AZD1222 COVID-19 vaccine. General study results and limits: Every sample of the repertoires postdated the peak T cell response. Only a handful of AZD1222 recipients, several in all, had baseline seropositivity. Clonal diversity was possibly underestimated, and white British individuals and females predominated among donors. CD4 TCRs linked to vaccination spanned spike, dominating at 160-218 and 743-854.

Here immunoSEQ multiplex PCR was the method, and the copy in TCRdb shows in-frame clones only, minus some. The repertoire has some 150,000 clones, about 90% of them found once; the top ten carry about 4.5%. Germline trimming cut 3 bases from V and 4 bases from J; bases unmatched to any gene: 8. Germline-derived CDR1 and CDR2 are SGHNT and YENEEA. This CDR3 comprises 15 residues. Material: peripheral blood, obtained on day 0 of MenACWY control vaccination. The chain combines TRBV11-3 with TRBJ2-5, with 7 bases lining up with TRBD2. The clonotype comes from an adult in good health. The CDR3, as DNA: TGTGCCAGCAGCTTCAATGCGGGAGAGACAGAGACCCAGTACTTC. This gives the protein CASSFNAGETETQYF. The full variable domain, rest sourced from reference TRBV11-3 and TRBJ2-5, is EAGVVQSPRYKIIEKKQPVAFWCNPISGHNTLYWYLQNLGQGPELLIRYENEEAVDDSQLPKDRFSAERLKGVDSTLKIQPAELGDSAVYLCASSFNAGETETQYFGPGTRLLVL.